This T cell receptor (beta chain) was identified in a study of blood T cell repertoires in COVID-19. Study background: COVID-19 samples, acute and convalescent, were from the United States, Italy and Spain.

The CDR3 is made up of 15 amino acids. Germline lookup yields CDR1 SQVTM and CDR2 ANQGSEA. Trimming cost V 1 base and J 7 bases; bases outside gene matches: 10. Some clones are missing from TCRdb's copy, which holds only in-frame ones; the method was immunoSEQ multiplex PCR. Found here are 100,000 to 150,000 clones, about 79% of them singletons; the top ten hold 37%. Sequencing was done on a sample of peripheral blood. V and J are TRBV29-1 and TRBJ2-3; TRBD2 matches at 8 bases. The receptor's source is a man in his forties or fifties with active or convalescent COVID-19. This chain's CDR3 is CSVEVAGPRDHTQYF. The DNA of the CDR3 is TGCAGCGTTGAAGTAGCGGGACCCAGGGACCATACGCAGTATTTT.